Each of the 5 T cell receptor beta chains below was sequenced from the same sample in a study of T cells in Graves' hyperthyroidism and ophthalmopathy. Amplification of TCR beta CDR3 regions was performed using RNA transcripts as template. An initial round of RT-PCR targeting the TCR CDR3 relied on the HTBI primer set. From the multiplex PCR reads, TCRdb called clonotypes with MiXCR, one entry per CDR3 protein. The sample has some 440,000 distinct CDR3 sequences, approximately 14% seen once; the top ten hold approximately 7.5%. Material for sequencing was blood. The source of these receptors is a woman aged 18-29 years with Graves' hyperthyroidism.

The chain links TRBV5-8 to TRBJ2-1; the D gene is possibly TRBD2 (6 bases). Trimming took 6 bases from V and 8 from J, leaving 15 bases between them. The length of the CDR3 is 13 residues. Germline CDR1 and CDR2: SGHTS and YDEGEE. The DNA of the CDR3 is TGTGCCAGCACCCCGGGCGGGGTGGATGAGCAGTTCTTC. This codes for CASTPGGVDEQFF. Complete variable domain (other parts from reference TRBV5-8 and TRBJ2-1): EAGVTQSPTHLIKTRGQQATLRCSPISGHTSVYWYQQALGLGLQFLLWYDEGEERNRGNFPPRFSGRQFPNYSSELNVNALELEDSALYLCASTPGGVDEQFFGPGTRLTVL.

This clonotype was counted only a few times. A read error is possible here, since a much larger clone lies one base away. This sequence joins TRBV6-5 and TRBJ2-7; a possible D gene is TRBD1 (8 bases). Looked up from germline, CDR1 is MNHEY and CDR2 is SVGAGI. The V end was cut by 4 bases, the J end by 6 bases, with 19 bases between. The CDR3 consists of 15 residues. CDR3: CASSSTLDREGEQYF. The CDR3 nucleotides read TGTGCCAGCAGTTCAACCTTGGACAGGGAGGGCGAGCAGTACTTC.

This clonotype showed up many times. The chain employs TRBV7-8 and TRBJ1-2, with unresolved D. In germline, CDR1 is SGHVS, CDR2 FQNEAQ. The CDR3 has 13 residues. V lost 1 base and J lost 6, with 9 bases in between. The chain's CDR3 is CASSLVELDGYTF. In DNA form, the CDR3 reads TGTGCCAGCAGCTTAGTAGAGCTGGATGGCTACACCTTC.

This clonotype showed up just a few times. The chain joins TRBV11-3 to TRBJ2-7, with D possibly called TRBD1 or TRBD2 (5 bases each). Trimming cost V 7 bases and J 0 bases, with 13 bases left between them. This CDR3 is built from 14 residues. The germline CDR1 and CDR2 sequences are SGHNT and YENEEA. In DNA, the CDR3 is TGTGCCAGCATGGGGGACCCCAGCTCCTACGAGCAGTACTTC. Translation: CASMGDPSSYEQYF.

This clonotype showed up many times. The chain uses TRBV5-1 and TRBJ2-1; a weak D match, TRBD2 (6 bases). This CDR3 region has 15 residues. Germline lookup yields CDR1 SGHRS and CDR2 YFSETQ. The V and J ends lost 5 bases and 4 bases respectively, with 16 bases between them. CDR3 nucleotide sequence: TGCGCCAGCAGGATAGGGACTCCAATTTACAATGAGCAGTTCTTC. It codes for CASRIGTPIYNEQFF.